These 24 T cell receptor beta chains share one sample of origin, sequenced in a study of cytomegalovirus exposure and HLA in healthy donors. This PCR relied on a set of 60 Vbeta primers and 13 Jbeta primers. Produced via immunoSEQ multiplex PCR; TCRdb's table is partial and in-frame only. Of 200,000 or so clones listed, 80% to 85% are singletons. Sequenced input: PBMCs. The receptor source for this set is a boy younger than 18 in good health and CMV-seronegative.

This clone was seen a single time. The rearrangement uses TRBV11-2 and TRBJ1-2, with D possibly TRBD1 on 6 matching bases. The germline V gene encodes CDR1 SGHAT and CDR2 FQNNGV. There are 15 residues in the CDR3. Between the trimmed V and J ends, which lost 1 base and 6 bases, there was a span of 15 bases. Here the CDR3 reads CASSLGAGAMHGYTF. The CDR3 DNA sequence: TGTGCCAGCAGCTTAGGAGCAGGGGCTATGCATGGCTACACCTTC.

This clone was observed a few times. The chain is built from TRBV28 and TRBJ2-2; D is possibly TRBD2 (5 bases). The ends were cut back, 3 bases at V and 4 bases at J, with 15 bases in the middle. The CDR3 sequence is 16 residues long. CDR1 is MDHEN and CDR2 is SYDVKM in the germline V gene. The chain's CDR3 is CASSLLGTRGTGELFF. As DNA, the CDR3 is TGTGCCAGCAGTTTGTTGGGCACCCGGGGCACCGGGGAGCTGTTTTTT.

The chain has TRBV7-9 and TRBJ2-7, with unresolved D. V lost 2 bases and J lost 0, with 14 bases in between. Germline CDR1 reads SEHNR; CDR2 reads FQNEAQ (reference sequence). The CDR3 length is 16 residues. The CDR3 spells CASSLFNAKPSYEQYF. Written as DNA, the CDR3 is TGTGCCAGCAGCTTATTCAACGCCAAGCCCTCCTACGAGCAGTACTTC.

The sample holds a few counts of this clone. The V call is TRBV7-8, the J call TRBJ1-1; 7 bases fit TRBD1. The length of the CDR3 is 12 residues. Trimming took 5 bases from V and 6 from J; bases not matched to a gene: 3. Germline CDR1 reads SGHVS; CDR2 reads FQNEAQ. This chain's CDR3 is CASSHDRAEAFF. The CDR3 DNA sequence: TGTGCCAGCAGCCATGACAGGGCTGAAGCTTTCTTT.

The chain uses TRBV5-1 and TRBJ1-2; 7 nucleotides align to TRBD1. The CDR3 is 13 amino acids. Germline V gene lookup returns CDR1 SGHRS and CDR2 YFSETQ. V dropped 4 bases and J dropped 8; count of bases not matched to a gene: 8. CDR3 residues: CASSATGVGGYTF. As DNA, the CDR3 is TGCGCCAGCAGCGCCACAGGGGTGGGAGGCTACACCTTC. Together with reference TRBV5-1 and TRBJ1-2, the CDR3 gives the full variable domain: KAGVTQTPRYLIKTRGQQVTLSCSPISGHRSVSWYQQTPGQGLQFLFEYFSETQRNKGNFPGRFSGRQFSNSRSEMNVSTLELGDSALYLCASSATGVGGYTFGSGTRLTVV.

The count of this clone is one. The chain has TRBV9 and TRBJ2-3, with D uncertain. Trimming removed 7 bases at V and 1 base at J, with 4 bases between. Germline CDR1 SGDLS, CDR2 YYNGEE. The CDR3 runs 11 residues. The chain's CDR3 is CASGRTDTQYF. The CDR3 nucleotides are TGTGCCAGCGGCCGCACAGATACGCAGTATTTT.

V is TRBV19 and J is TRBJ2-2; D ambiguous. The CDR3 runs to 12 residues. V was pared by 3 bases and J by 6 bases, with 5 bases between. Germline CDR1 and CDR2: LNHDA and SQIVND (reference sequence). The CDR3 reads CASSMTSGELFF. CDR3 coding DNA: TGTGCCAGTAGTATGACATCCGGGGAGCTGTTTTTT. Together with reference TRBV19 and TRBJ2-2, the CDR3 gives the full variable domain: DGGITQSPKYLFRKEGQNVTLSCEQNLNHDAMYWYRQDPGQGLRLIYYSQIVNDFQKGDIAEGYSVSREKKESFPLTVTSAQKNPTAFYLCASSMTSGELFFGEGSRLTVL.

The rearrangement uses TRBV7-2 and TRBJ2-5; maybe TRBD2 (5 bases). With the DNA end fitting TRBJ2-7 better, the J assignment may be wrong. Germline CDR1 SGHTA, CDR2 FQGNSA. The CDR3 loop spans 15 amino acids. In DNA form, the CDR3 reads TGTGCCAGCAGCGCTCCCTTGGCGGGCGCACACGAGCAGTACTTC. Translating gives CASSAPLAGAHEQYF.

This chain uses TRBV4-1 with TRBJ2-1; no firm D call. With 1 base removed from V and 5 bases from J, the gap between germline ends came to 12 bases. This CDR3 region has 15 residues. CDR1 MGHRA and CDR2 YSYEKL come from the germline V gene. CDR3 region: CASSQVLTVNNEQFF. DNA for the CDR3: TGCGCCAGCAGCCAAGTCCTTACTGTCAACAATGAGCAGTTCTTC.

This sequence joins TRBV4-1 and TRBJ1-2; no reliable D call. The V end lost 5 bases, the J end lost 4 bases, and 11 bases lay between the germline ends. Germline values: CDR1 MGHRA, CDR2 YSYEKL. The CDR3 contains 13 residues. CDR3 in amino acids: CASSETASYGYTF. In DNA form, the CDR3 reads TGCGCCAGCAGCGAAACAGCTTCCTATGGCTACACCTTC.

The gene calls are TRBV6-5 and TRBJ1-2, with 8 nucleotides matching TRBD1. The CDR3 is 13 residues long. V lost 8 bases, J lost 4 bases, and 6 bases stayed unmatched. CDR1 is MNHEY, CDR2 SVGAGI, per germline. In DNA form, the CDR3 reads TGTGCCAGCCGGACAGGGCCTCCCTATGGCTACACCTTC. Protein sequence: CASRTGPPYGYTF.

The V gene is TRBV11-1, the J gene TRBJ2-5; 11 bases fit TRBD2. Germline CDR1 reads SGHAT; CDR2 reads FQDESV (reference sequence). Trimming removed 5 bases from V and 2 bases from J; junction bases left unmatched: 4. This CDR3 has 15 residues. CDR3 residues: CASSPGLAVQETQYF. The CDR3 bases are TGTGCCAGCAGCCCGGGACTAGCGGTTCAAGAGACCCAGTACTTC. The full variable domain, rest sourced from reference TRBV11-1 and TRBJ2-5, is EAEVAQSPRYKITEKSQAVAFWCDPISGHATLYWYRQILGQGPELLVQFQDESVVDDSQLPKDRFSAERLKGVDSTLKIQPAELGDSAMYLCASSPGLAVQETQYFGPGTRLLVL.

This rearrangement joins TRBV28 to TRBJ2-5; D possibly corresponds to TRBD1 (6 bases). This CDR3 is 15 amino acids long. V was shortened by 4 bases and J by 4 bases, with 16 bases between the two germline ends. Per germline, CDR1 MDHEN and CDR2 SYDVKM. CDR3 sequence reads: CASSWGEGERETQYF. The CDR3 coding sequence is TGTGCCAGCAGTTGGGGTGAGGGGGAGCGAGAGACCCAGTACTTC.

This clone was seen a few times. The V gene is TRBV27, the J gene TRBJ1-1, with TRBD1 matching over 8 bases. The CDR3 loop spans 14 amino acids. Germline V gene lookup returns CDR1 MNHEY and CDR2 SMNVEV (reference sequence). Germline trimming cut 6 bases from V and 2 bases from J; bases unmatched to any gene: 5. CDR3 loop: CASRRGQVNTEAFF. CDR3 bases: TGTGCCAGCAGGAGGGGACAGGTCAACACTGAAGCTTTCTTT.

The chain uses TRBV9 and TRBJ2-7, with a weak D call TRBD2 (6 bases). The CDR3 has 14 amino acids. Trimming pared 0 bases from V and 3 bases from J, leaving 10 bases between. In germline, CDR1 is SGDLS, CDR2 YYNGEE. This CDR3 reads CASSVGDSGYEQYF. CDR3 bases: TGTGCCAGCAGCGTAGGAGATAGCGGCTACGAGCAGTACTTC.

The chain uses TRBV7-9 and TRBJ2-7; 9 bases align to TRBD1. CDR1 is SEHNR and CDR2 is FQNEAQ in the germline V gene (reference sequence). V shed 0 bases and J 5 bases; nucleotides not matched to a gene: 8. There are 16 residues in the CDR3. This CDR3 is CASSLAFGTGPHEQYF. The CDR3 region has the DNA TGTGCCAGCAGCTTAGCGTTTGGGACAGGGCCCCACGAGCAGTACTTC.

The chain uses TRBV5-6 and TRBJ2-5, with D maybe TRBD1 (6 bases). Germline-derived CDR1 and CDR2 are SGHDT and YYEEEE. Trimming left V 7 bases short and J 2 bases short, with 15 bases between. This CDR3 is 14 amino acids long. Here the CDR3 reads CASSSFRGQETQYF. Written as DNA, the CDR3 is TGTGCCAGCTCCTCCTTCAGGGGTCAAGAGACCCAGTACTTC.

The rearrangement joins TRBV2 to TRBJ2-5, with D possibly being TRBD1 (5 bases). TRBJ2-7 matches the DNA end more closely, so the J call is doubtful. Looked up from germline, CDR1 is SNHLY and CDR2 is FYNNEI. There are 14 residues in the CDR3. CDR3 loop: CASSPQGIGYEQYF. CDR3 DNA: TGTGCCAGCAGTCCTCAGGGAATCGGCTACGAGCAGTACTTC.

The chain links TRBV5-1 to TRBJ1-2; TRBD1 agrees at 8 bases. The V gene's germline CDR1 is SGHRS and CDR2 YFSETQ. The CDR3 contains 15 residues. Trimming took 2 bases from V and 8 from J; bases not matched to a gene: 11. This CDR3 reads CASSFDGQGSSGYTF. The CDR3, as DNA: TGCGCCAGCAGCTTTGATGGACAGGGCTCGTCGGGCTACACCTTC.

This rearrangement joins TRBV9 to TRBJ1-2; weak D call: TRBD1 (6 bases). Germline V gene sequence: CDR1 SGDLS, CDR2 YYNGEE. Deletions cut 6 bases from V and 5 bases from J, with 8 bases between. The CDR3 loop spans 11 amino acids. This chain's CDR3 is CASNRDYGYTF. CDR3 DNA: TGTGCCAGCAACAGGGATTATGGCTACACCTTC.

This chain links TRBV28 with TRBJ2-2; D is perhaps TRBD2 (5 bases). The germline gives CDR1 MDHEN, CDR2 SYDVKM. CDR3 length: 14 residues. With 0 bases removed from V and 6 bases from J, the gap between germline ends came to 8 bases. CDR3 amino acids: CASSLWLASGELFF. CDR3 sequence (DNA): TGTGCCAGCAGTTTATGGCTAGCATCCGGGGAGCTGTTTTTT. Based on the CDR3 plus reference TRBV28 and TRBJ2-2, the full variable domain is DVKVTQSSRYLVKRTGEKVFLECVQDMDHENMFWYRQDPGLGLRLIYFSYDVKMKEKGDIPEGYSVSREKKERFSLILESASTNQTSMYLCASSLWLASGELFFGEGSRLTVL.

This clone was found once. The rearrangement joins TRBV25-1 to TRBJ1-2, with 9 positions matching TRBD1. The CDR3 is made up of 15 amino acids. From germline, CDR1 is MGHDK and CDR2 SYGVNS. The V gene end was trimmed by 10 bases and the J gene end by 4 bases; junction bases not matched to a gene: 13. The CDR3 nucleotides are TGTGCCACCGCACAGACCGGGACAGGGATCTATGGCTACACCTTC. This codes for CATAQTGTGIYGYTF.

The CDR3 loop reads CASAQQGLNTGELFF. CDR3 sequence (DNA): TGTGCCAGTGCACAACAGGGGTTAAACACCGGGGAGCTGTTTTTT. The chain is built from TRBV6-5 and TRBJ2-2, with 7 bases lining up with TRBD1. Germline CDR1 MNHEY, CDR2 SVGAGI. V trimming: 9 bases; J trimming: 2 bases; junction bases outside the gene matches: 9. This CDR3 contains 15 residues.

J is TRBJ2-7 and V is TRBV7-2; D is perhaps TRBD1 (6 bases). V lost 0 bases, J lost 4 bases, and 10 bases lay in between. The germline CDR1 and CDR2 sequences are SGHTA and FQGNSA. The CDR3 sequence is 14 residues long. The CDR3 nucleotides read TGTGCCAGCAGCTTAGCGCCAGGGGATTACGAGCAGTACTTC. Translation gives CASSLAPGDYEQYF.